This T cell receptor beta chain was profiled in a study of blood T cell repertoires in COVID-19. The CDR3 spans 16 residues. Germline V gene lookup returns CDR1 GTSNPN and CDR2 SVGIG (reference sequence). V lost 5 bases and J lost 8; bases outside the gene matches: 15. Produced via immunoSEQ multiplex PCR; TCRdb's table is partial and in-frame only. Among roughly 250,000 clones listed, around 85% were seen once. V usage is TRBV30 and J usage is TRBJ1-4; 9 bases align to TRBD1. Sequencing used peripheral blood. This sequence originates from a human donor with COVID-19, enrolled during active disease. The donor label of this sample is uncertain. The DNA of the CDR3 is TGTGCCTGGGTTCCGGGACAGGGTAATCACTACGAAAAACTGTTTTTT. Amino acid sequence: CAWVPGQGNHYEKLFF.